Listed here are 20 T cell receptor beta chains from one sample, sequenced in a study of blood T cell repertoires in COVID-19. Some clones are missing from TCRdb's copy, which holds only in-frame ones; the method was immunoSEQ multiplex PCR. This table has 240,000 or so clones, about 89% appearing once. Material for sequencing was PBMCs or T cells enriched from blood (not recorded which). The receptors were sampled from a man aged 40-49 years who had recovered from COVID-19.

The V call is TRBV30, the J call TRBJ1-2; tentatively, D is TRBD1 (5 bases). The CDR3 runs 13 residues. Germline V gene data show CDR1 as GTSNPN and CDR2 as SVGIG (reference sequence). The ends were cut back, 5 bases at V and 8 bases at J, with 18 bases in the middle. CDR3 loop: CAWGDLGQQGYTF. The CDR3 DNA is TGTGCCTGGGGGGATCTCGGACAACAAGGCTACACCTTC.

The CDR3 DNA reads as TGTGCCAGCAGCGCCCCCGGGACAGGGACGAACACTGAAGCTTTCTTT. This sequence encodes CASSAPGTGTNTEAFF. The genes are TRBV9 and TRBJ1-1; TRBD1 agrees at 9 bases. Looked up from germline, CDR1 is SGDLS and CDR2 is YYNGEE. V dropped 3 bases and J dropped 1; count of bases not matched to a gene: 7. This CDR3 has 16 residues.

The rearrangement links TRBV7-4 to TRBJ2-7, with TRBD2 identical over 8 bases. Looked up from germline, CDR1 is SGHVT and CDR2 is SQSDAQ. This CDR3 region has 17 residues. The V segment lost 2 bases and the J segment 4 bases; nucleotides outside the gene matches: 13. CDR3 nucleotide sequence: TGTGCCAGCAGCTTAAACCTCCTGGAGCGGGAGTCTTACGAGCAGTACTTC. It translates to CASSLNLLERESYEQYF.

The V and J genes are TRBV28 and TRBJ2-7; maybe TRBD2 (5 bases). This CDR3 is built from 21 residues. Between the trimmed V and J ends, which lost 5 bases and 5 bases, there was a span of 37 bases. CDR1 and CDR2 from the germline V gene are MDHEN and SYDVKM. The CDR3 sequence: CASSPTSFFRPGGDKDHEQYF. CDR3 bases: TGTGCCAGCAGTCCTACTAGTTTCTTCCGCCCGGGTGGAGATAAGGACCACGAGCAGTACTTC.

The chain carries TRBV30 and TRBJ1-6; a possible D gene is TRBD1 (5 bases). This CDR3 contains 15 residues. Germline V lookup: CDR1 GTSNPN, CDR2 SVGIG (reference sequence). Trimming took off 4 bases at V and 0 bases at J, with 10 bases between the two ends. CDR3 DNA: TGTGCCTGGAAACAGGAGAGCTCCTATAATTCACCCCTCCACTTT. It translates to CAWKQESSYNSPLHF.

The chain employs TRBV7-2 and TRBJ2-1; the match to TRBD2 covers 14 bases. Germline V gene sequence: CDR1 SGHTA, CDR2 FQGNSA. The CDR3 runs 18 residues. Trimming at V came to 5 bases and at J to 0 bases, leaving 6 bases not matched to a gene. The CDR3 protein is CASSVSGTSGSSYNEQFF. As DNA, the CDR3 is TGTGCCAGCAGCGTTTCCGGGACTAGCGGGAGCTCCTACAATGAGCAGTTCTTC.

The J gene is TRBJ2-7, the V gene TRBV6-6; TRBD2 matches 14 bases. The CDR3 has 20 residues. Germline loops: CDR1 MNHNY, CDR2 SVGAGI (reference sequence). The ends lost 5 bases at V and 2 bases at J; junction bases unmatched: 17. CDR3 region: CASSPLTRLRLAGGTYEQYF. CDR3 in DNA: TGTGCCAGCAGTCCGCTGACGCGACTTCGACTAGCGGGAGGGACCTACGAGCAGTACTTC.

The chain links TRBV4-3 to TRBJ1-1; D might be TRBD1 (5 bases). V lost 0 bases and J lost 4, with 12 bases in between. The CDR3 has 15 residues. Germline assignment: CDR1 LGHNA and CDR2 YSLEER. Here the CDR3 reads CASSQEAREGTEAFF. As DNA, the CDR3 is TGCGCCAGCAGCCAAGAGGCCAGGGAGGGCACTGAAGCTTTCTTT.

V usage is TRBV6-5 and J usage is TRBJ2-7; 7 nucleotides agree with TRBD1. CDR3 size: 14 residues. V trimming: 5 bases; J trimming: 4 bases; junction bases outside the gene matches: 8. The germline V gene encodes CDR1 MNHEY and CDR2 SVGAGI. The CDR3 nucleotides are TGTGCCAGCAGTCTCGGGACAGAGGTTTACGAGCAGTACTTC. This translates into CASSLGTEVYEQYF.

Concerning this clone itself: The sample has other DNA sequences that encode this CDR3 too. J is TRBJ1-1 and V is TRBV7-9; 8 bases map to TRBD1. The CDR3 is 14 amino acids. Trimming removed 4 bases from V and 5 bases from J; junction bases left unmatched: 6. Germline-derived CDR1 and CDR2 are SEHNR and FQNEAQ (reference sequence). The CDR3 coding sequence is TGTGCCAGCAGCTATCAGGGGGCGGGAACTGAAGCTTTCTTT. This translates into CASSYQGAGTEAFF.

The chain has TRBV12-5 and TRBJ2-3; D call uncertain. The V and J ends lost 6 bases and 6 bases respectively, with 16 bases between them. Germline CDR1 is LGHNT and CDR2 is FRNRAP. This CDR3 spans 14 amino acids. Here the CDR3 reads CASGGVSNKDTQYF. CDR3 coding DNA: TGTGCTAGTGGAGGAGTGTCGAATAAGGATACGCAGTATTTT.

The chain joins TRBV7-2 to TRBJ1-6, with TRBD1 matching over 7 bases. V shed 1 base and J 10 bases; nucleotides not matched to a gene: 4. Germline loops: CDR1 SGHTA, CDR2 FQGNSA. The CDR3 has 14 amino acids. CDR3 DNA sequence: TGTGCCAGCAGCTTAGGACAGGGAGGCTCACCCCTCCACTTT. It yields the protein CASSLGQGGSPLHF.

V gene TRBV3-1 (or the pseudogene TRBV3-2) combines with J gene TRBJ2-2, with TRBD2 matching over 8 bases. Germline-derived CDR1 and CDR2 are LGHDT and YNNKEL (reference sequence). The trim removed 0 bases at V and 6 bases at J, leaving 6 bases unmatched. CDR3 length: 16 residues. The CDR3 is CASSQEGLAGPGELFF. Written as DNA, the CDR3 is TGTGCCAGCAGCCAAGAAGGATTAGCGGGACCCGGGGAGCTGTTTTTT.

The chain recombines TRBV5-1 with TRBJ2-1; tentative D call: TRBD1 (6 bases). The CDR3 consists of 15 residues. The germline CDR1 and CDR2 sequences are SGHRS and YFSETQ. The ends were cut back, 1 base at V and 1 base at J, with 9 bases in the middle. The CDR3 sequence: CASSLYRVSYNEQFF. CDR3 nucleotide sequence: TGCGCCAGCAGCTTGTACAGGGTTTCCTACAATGAGCAGTTCTTC.

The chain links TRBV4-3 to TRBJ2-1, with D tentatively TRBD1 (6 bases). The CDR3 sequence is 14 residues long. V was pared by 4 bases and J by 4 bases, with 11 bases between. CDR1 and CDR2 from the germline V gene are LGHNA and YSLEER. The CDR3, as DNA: TGCGCCAGCAGCCCAGTTAGGGGGTACAATGAGCAGTTCTTC. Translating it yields CASSPVRGYNEQFF.

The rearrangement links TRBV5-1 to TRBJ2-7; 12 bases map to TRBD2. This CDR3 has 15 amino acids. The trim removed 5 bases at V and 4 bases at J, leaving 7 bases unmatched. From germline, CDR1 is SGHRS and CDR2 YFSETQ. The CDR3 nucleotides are TGCGCCAGCAGGCCTAGCGGGGGGGTATTGTACGAGCAGTACTTC. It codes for CASRPSGGVLYEQYF.

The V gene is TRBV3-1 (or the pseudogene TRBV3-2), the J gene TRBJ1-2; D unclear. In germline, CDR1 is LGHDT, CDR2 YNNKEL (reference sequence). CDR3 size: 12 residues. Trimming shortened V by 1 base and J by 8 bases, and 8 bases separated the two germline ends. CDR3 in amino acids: CASSQGGSGYTF. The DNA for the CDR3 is TGTGCCAGCAGCCAAGGAGGGAGCGGCTACACCTTC.

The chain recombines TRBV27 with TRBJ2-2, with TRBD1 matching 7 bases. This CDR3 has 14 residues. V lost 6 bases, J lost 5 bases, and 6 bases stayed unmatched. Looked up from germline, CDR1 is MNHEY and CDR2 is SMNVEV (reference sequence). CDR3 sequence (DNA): TGTGCCAGCAGGATATTACAGGGGACCGGGGAGCTGTTTTTT. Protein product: CASRILQGTGELFF.

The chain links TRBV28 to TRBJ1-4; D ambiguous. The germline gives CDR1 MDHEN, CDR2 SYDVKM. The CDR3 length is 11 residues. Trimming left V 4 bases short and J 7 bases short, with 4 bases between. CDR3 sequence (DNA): TGTGCCAGCAGTTACAGTGAAAAACTGTTTTTT. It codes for CASSYSEKLFF.

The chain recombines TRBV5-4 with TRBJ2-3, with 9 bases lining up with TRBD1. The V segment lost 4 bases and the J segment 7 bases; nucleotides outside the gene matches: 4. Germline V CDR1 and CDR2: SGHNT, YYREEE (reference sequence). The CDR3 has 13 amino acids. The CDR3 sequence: CASSLDRGYTQYF. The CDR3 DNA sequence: TGTGCCAGCAGCCTGGACAGGGGATATACGCAGTATTTT.